The TCR beta chain under discussion was sequenced for a study of ipilimumab plus nivolumab after autologous stem cell transplantation. Per germline, CDR1 MNHEY and CDR2 SMNVEV (reference sequence). This CDR3 has 11 amino acids. The V end lost 6 bases, the J end lost 8 bases, and 7 bases lay between the germline ends. The table came from immunoSEQ multiplex PCR; TCRdb's copy has only in-frame clones and leaves some out. The sample lists roughly 45,000 clones; over 75% were seen once. Ipilimumab, 1 mg/kg, started 14 to 28 days after autologous transplant. In this sample, this clone turned up once. The starting material was PBMCs, obtained in a trial of ipilimumab plus nivolumab as post-transplant consolidation. The sequence was obtained from a male donor with multiple myeloma. The rearrangement links TRBV27 to TRBJ1-4; TRBD1 is a possible D gene (6 bases). DNA of the CDR3: TGTGCCAGCAGGGGGGGCGAAAAACTGTTTTTT. Its protein is CASRGGEKLFF. Using reference TRBV27 and TRBJ1-4 for the parts outside the CDR3, the full variable domain is EAQVTQNPRYLITVTGKKLTVTCSQNMNHEYMSWYRQDPGLGLRQIYYSMNVEVTDKGDVPEGYKVSRKEKRNFPLILESPSPNQTSLYFCASRGGEKLFFGSGTQLSVL.